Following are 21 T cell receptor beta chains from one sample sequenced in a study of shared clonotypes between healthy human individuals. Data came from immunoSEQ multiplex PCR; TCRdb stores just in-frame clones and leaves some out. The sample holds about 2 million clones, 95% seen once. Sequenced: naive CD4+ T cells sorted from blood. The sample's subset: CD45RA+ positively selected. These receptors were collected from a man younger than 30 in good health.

CDR3: CASSQELAGVYEQYF. The CDR3, as DNA: TGCGCCAGCAGCCAAGAATTAGCGGGAGTCTACGAGCAGTACTTC. The chain uses TRBV4-1 and TRBJ2-7; the match to TRBD2 covers 9 bases. The germline gives CDR1 MGHRA, CDR2 YSYEKL. The CDR3 is 15 amino acids. With V trimmed by 0 bases and J by 3 bases, 3 bases remained unmatched.

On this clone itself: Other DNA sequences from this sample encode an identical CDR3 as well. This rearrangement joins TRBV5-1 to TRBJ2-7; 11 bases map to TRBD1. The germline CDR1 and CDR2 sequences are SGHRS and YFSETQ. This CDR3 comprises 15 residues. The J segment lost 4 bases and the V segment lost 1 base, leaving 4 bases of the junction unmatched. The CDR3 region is CASSLTGTGGYEQYF. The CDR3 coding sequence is TGCGCCAGCAGCTTGACCGGGACAGGGGGTTACGAGCAGTACTTC.

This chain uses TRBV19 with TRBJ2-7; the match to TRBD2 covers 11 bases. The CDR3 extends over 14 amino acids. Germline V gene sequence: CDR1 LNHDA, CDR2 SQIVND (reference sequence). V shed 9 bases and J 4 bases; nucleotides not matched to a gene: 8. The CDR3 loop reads CASKDSGRAYEQYF. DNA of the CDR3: TGTGCCAGCAAGGATAGCGGGAGGGCTTACGAGCAGTACTTC.

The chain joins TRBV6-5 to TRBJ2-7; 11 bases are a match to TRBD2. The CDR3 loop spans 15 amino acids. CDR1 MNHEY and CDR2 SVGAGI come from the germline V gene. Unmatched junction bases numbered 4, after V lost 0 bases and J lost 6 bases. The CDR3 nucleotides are TGTGCCAGCAGTTACTCCAACGGACTAGCGGGCGAGCAGTACTTC. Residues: CASSYSNGLAGEQYF.

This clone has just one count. The CDR3 loop is CASSLGQVQETQYF. The CDR3 region has the DNA TGTGCCAGCAGCTTAGGACAAGTTCAAGAGACCCAGTACTTC. This chain connects TRBV7-2 to TRBJ2-5; D is ambiguous. The germline V and J ends were trimmed by 1 base and 2 bases, with 8 bases remaining between them. The germline CDR1 and CDR2 sequences are SGHTA and FQGNSA. The CDR3 loop spans 14 amino acids.

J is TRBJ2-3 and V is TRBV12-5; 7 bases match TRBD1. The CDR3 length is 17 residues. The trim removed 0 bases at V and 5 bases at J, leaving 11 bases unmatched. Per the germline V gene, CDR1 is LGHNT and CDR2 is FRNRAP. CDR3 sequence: CASGLVSKDRIVDTQYF. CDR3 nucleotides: TGTGCTAGTGGTTTGGTAAGCAAGGACAGGATTGTAGATACGCAGTATTTT.

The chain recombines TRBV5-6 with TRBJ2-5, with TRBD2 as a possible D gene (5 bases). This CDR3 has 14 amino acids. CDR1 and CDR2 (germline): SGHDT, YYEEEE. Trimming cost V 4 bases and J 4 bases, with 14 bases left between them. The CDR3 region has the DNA TGTGCCAGCAGCCTCACAACTAGAGGAGAGACCCAGTACTTC. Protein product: CASSLTTRGETQYF.

Here the CDR3 reads CAWSISGSGTGELFF. In DNA, the CDR3 is TGTGCCTGGAGCATTAGCGGGAGTGGGACCGGGGAGCTGTTTTTT. This chain joins TRBV30 and TRBJ2-2; TRBD2 matches 9 bases. The germline V gene encodes CDR1 GTSNPN and CDR2 SVGIG (reference sequence). The V segment lost 3 bases and the J segment 5 bases; nucleotides outside the gene matches: 7. The length of the CDR3 is 15 residues.

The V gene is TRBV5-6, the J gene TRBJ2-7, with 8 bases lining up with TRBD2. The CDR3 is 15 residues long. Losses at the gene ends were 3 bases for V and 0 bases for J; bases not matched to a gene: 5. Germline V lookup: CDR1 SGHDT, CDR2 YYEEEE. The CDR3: CASSSPAGASYEQYF. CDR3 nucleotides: TGTGCCAGCAGCTCACCAGCGGGAGCCTCCTACGAGCAGTACTTC.

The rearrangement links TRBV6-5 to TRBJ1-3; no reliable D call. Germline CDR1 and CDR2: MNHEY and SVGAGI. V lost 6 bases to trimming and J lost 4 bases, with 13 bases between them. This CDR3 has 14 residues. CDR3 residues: CASRPSVAGNTIYF. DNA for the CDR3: TGTGCCAGCAGGCCCTCCGTGGCGGGAAACACCATATATTTT.

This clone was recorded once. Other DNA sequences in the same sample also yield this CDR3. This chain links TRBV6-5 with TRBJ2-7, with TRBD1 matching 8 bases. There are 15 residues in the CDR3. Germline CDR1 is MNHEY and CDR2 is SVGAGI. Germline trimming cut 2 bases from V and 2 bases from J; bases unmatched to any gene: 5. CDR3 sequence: CASSYRDRGTYEQYF. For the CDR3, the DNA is TGTGCCAGCAGTTACCGCGACAGGGGTACCTACGAGCAGTACTTC.

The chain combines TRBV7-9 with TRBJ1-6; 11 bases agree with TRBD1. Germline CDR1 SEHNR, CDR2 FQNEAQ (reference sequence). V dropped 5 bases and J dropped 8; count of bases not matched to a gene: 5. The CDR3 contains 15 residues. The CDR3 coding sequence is TGTGCCAGCAGCCGCGGACAGGGGGCAGATTCACCCCTCCACTTT. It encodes CASSRGQGADSPLHF. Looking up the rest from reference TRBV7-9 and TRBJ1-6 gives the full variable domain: DTGVSQNPRHKITKRGQNVTFRCDPISEHNRLYWYRQTLGQGPEFLTYFQNEAQLEKSRLLSDRFSAERPKGSFSTLEIQRTEQGDSAMYLCASSRGQGADSPLHFGNGTRLTVT.

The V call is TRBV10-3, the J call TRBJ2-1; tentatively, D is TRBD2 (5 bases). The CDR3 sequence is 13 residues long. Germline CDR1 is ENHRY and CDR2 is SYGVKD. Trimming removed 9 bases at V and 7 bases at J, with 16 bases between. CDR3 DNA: TGTGCCATTAGTAGAGGGAATGCGAATGAGCAGTTCTTC. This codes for CAISRGNANEQFF.

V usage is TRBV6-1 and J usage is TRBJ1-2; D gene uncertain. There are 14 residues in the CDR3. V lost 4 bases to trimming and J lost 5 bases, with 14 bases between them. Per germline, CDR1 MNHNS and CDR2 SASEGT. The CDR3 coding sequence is TGTGCCAGCAGTGGATCAGATCCGATTTATGGCTACACCTTC. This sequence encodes CASSGSDPIYGYTF.

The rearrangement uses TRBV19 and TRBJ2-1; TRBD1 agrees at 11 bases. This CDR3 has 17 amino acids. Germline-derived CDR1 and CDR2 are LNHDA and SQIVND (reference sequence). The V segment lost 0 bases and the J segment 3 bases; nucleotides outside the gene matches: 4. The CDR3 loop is CASSIDAGTGGYNEQFF. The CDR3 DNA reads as TGTGCCAGTAGTATAGATGCTGGGACAGGGGGCTACAATGAGCAGTTCTTC. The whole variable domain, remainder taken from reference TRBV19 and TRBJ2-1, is DGGITQSPKYLFRKEGQNVTLSCEQNLNHDAMYWYRQDPGQGLRLIYYSQIVNDFQKGDIAEGYSVSREKKESFPLTVTSAQKNPTAFYLCASSIDAGTGGYNEQFFGPGTRLTVL.

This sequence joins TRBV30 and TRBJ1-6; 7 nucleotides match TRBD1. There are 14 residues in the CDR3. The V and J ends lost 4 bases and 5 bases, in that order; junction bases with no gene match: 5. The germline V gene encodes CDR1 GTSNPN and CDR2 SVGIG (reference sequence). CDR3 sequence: CAWMLGTDNSPLHF. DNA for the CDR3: TGTGCCTGGATGCTCGGGACAGATAATTCACCCCTCCACTTT.

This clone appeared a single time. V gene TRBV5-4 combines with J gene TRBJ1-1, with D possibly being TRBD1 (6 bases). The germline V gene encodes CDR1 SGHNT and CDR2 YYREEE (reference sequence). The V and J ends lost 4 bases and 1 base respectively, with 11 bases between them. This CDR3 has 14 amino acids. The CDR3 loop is CASSTRTANTEAFF. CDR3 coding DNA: TGTGCCAGCAGCACCCGGACAGCGAACACTGAAGCTTTCTTT.

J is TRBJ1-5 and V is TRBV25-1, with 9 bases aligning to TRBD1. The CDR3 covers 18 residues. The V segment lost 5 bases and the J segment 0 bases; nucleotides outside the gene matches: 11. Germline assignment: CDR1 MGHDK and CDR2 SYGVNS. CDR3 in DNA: TGTGCCAGCAGTCAGACAGGGGGAACCATAGATAGCAATCAGCCCCAGCATTTT. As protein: CASSQTGGTIDSNQPQHF. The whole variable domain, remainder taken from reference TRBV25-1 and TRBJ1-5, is EADIYQTPRYLVIGTGKKITLECSQTMGHDKMYWYQQDPGMELHLIHYSYGVNSTEKGDLSSESTVSRIRTEHFPLTLESARPSHTSQYLCASSQTGGTIDSNQPQHFGDGTRLSIL.

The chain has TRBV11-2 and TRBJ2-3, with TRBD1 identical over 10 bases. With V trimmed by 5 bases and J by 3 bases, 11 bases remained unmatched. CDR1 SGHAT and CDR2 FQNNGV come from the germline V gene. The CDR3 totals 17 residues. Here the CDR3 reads CASSPLWTGGGTDTQYF. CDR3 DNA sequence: TGTGCCAGCAGCCCCCTCTGGACAGGGGGAGGGACAGATACGCAGTATTTT.

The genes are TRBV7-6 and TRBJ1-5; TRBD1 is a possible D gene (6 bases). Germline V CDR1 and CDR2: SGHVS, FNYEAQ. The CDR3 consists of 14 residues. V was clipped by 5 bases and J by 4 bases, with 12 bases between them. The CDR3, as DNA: TGTGCCAGCAGCCTGGGACAAATAAATCAGCCCCAGCATTTT. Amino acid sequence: CASSLGQINQPQHF.

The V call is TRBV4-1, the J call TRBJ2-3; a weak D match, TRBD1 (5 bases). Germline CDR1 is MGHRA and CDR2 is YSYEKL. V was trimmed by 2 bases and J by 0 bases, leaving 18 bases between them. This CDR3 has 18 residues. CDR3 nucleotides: TGCGCCAGCAGCCAAAAGGCCCCGACAGTTTCTAGCACAGATACGCAGTATTTT. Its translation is CASSQKAPTVSSTDTQYF.